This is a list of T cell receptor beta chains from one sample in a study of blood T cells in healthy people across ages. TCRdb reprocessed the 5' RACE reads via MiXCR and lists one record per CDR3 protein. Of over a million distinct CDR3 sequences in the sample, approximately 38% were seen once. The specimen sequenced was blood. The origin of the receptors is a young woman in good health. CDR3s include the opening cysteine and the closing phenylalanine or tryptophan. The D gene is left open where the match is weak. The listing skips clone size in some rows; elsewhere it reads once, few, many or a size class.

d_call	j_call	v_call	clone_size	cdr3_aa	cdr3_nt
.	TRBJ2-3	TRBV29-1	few	CSVVPGVRDTQYF	TGCAGCGTTGTTCCGGGAGTGAGAGATACGCAGTATTTT
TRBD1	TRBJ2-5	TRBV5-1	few	CASSLTGTEQETQYF	TGCGCCAGCAGCTTAACCGGGACAGAGCAAGAGACCCAGTACTTC
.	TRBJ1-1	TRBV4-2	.	CASSQDRRTMNTEAFF	TGTGCCAGCAGCCAAGATAGACGGACCATGAACACTGAAGCTTTCTTT
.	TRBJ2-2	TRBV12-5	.	CASGLGVGELFF	TGTGCTAGTGGGTTAGGGGTCGGGGAGCTGTTTTTT
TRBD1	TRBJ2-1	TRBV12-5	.	CASGLVVGTGDEQFF	TGTGCTAGTGGTTTGGTTGTAGGGACAGGGGATGAGCAGTTCTTC
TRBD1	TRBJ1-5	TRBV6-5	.	CASSYYEQGPQGRPFNQPQHF	TGTGCCAGCAGTTACTACGAACAGGGGCCGCAGGGGCGCCCCTTTAATCAGCCCCAGCATTTT
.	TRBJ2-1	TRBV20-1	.	CSAGTGKRTYNEQFF	TGCAGTGCTGGGACCGGCAAGCGGACCTACAATGAGCAGTTCTTC
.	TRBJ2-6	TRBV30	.	CAWRTAGANALTF	TGTGCCTGGAGAACAGCTGGGGCCAACGCCCTGACTTTC
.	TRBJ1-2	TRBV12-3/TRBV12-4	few	CASTQGLGFGGYTF	TGTGCCAGCACCCAGGGCCTGGGTTTCGGGGGCTACACCTTC
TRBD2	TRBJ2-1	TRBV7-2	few	CASSQGLGFSEQFF	TGTGCCAGCAGCCAGGGACTAGGTTTTAGTGAGCAGTTCTTC
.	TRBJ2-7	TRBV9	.	CASSVGPSASTYEQYF	TGTGCCAGCAGCGTAGGTCCTAGCGCCTCGACCTACGAGCAGTACTTC
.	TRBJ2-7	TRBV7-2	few	CASSFGGSGEQYF	TGTGCCAGCAGCTTCGGCGGGTCGGGCGAGCAGTACTTC
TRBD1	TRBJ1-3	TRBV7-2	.	CASSPFGQDSGNTIYF	TGTGCCAGCAGCCCTTTCGGACAGGATTCCGGAAACACCATATATTTT
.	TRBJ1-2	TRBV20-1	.	CSASIVALLYTF	TGCAGTGCTAGTATCGTGGCACTCCTCTACACCTTC
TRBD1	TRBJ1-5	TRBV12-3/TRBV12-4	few	CASRLGGQDNQPQHF	TGTGCCAGCAGGTTAGGGGGACAGGACAATCAGCCCCAGCATTTT
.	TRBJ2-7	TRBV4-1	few	CASSQDIGNWLREQYF	TGCGCCAGCAGCCAAGATATCGGCAACTGGTTGAGAGAGCAGTACTTC
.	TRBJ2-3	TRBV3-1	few	CASSLPKGTDTQYF	TGTGCCAGCAGCTTACCGAAGGGAACAGATACGCAGTATTTT
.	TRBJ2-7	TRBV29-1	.	CGAQGSANSYEQYF	TGCGGCGCCCAAGGGTCGGCCAACTCCTACGAGCAGTACTTC
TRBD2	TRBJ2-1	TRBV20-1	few	CSALRTSGSNEQFF	TGCAGTGCGTTAAGGACTAGCGGGAGCAATGAGCAGTTCTTC
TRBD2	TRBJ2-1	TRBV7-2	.	CASSLGGGGASNEQFF	TGTGCCAGCAGCTTAGGGGGCGGGGGGGCCAGCAATGAGCAGTTCTTC
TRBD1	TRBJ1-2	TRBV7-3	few	CASSPRQGFYGYTF	TGTGCCAGCAGCCCGAGACAGGGATTCTATGGCTACACCTTC
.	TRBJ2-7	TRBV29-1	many	CSVLRGNSYEQYF	TGCAGCGTTCTCCGGGGGAATTCCTACGAGCAGTACTTC